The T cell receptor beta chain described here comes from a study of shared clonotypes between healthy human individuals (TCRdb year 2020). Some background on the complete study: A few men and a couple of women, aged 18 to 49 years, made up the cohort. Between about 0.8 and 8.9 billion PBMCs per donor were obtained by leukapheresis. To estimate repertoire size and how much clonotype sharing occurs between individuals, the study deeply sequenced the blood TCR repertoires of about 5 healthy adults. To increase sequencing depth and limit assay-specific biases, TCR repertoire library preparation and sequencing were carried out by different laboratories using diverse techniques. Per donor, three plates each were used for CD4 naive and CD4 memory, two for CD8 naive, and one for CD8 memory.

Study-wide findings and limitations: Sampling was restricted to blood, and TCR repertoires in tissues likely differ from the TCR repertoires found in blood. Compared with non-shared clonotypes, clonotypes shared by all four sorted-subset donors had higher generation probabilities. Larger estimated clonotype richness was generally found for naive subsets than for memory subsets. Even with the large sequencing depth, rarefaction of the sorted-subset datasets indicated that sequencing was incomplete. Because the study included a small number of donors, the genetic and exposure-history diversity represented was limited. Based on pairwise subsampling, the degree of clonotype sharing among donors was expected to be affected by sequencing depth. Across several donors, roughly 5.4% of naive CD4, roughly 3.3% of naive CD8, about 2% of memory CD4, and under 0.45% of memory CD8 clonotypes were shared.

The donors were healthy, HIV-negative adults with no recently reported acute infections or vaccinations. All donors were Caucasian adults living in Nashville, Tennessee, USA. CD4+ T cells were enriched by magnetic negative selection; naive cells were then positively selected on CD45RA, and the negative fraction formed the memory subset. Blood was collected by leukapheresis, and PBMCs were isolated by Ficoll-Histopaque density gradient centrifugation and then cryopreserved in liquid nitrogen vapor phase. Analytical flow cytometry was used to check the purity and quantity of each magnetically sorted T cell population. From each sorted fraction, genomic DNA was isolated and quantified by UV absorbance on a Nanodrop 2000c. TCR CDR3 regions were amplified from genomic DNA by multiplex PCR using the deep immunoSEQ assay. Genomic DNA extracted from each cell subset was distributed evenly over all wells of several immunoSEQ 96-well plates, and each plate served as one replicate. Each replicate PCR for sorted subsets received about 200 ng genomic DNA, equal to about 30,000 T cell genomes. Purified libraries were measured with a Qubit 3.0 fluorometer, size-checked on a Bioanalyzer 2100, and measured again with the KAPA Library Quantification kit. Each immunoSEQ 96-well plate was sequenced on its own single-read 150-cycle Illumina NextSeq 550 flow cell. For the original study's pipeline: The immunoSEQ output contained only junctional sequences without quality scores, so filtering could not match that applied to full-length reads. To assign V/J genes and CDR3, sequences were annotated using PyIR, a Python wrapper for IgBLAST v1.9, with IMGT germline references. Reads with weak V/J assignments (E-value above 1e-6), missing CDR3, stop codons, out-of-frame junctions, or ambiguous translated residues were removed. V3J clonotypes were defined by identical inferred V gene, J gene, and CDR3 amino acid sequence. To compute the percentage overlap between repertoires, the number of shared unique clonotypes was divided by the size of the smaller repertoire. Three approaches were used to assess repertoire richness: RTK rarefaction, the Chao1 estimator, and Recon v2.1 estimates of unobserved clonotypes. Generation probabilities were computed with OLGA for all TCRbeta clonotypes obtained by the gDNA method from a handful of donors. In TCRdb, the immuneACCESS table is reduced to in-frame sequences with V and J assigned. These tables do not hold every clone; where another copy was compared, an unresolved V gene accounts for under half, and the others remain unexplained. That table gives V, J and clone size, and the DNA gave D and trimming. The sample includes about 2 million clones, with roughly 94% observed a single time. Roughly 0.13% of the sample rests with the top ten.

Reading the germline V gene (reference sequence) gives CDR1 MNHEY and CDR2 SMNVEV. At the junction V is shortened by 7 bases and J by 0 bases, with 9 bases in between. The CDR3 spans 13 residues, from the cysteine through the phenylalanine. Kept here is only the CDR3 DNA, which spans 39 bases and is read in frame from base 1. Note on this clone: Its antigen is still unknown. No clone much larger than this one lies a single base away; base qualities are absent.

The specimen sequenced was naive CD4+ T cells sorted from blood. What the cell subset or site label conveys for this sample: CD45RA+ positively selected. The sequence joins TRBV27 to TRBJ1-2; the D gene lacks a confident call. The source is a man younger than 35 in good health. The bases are TGTGCCAGCACACAACATCCTAACTATGGCTACACCTTC. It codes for CASTQHPNYGYTF.